This T cell receptor (beta chain) originates from a study of blood T cells in healthy people across ages. CDR1 is MDHEN, CDR2 SYDVKM, per germline. The CDR3 consists of 12 residues. Trimming shortened V by 6 bases and J by 9 bases, and 15 bases separated the two germline ends. PCR was performed a second time for about 7 to 12 cycles using a sample-barcoded 5' primer and a J-beta primer mix. All samples gave at least 2.5 million CDR3-containing paired-end reads. TCRdb passed the 5' RACE reads through MiXCR, listing each CDR3 protein once. The sample records nearly 800,000 distinct CDR3 sequences, around 25% being singletons. Each sample yielded at least 6 million isolated PBMCs. The same data also contributed to another study, on T cells of mothers and their children. In that study: The TCR beta CDR3 read count exceeded 8 million for each mother and was around 3.1 million for each child. In both related and unrelated pairs, TCR recombination output is shaped similarly by thymic selection.

Source material: blood. The TCR sequence derives from a boy aged 5-17 years in good health. The chain recombines TRBV28 with TRBJ2-7; D unclear. Written as DNA, the CDR3 is TGTGCCAGCAGCCCGAACGGTTTCGGGCAGTACTTC. This encodes CASSPNGFGQYF.